The 27 T cell receptor beta chains below were found in one sample sequenced in a study of beta chain features in type 1 diabetes (dated by TCRdb to the late 2010s). What the work shows at the level of the full study, not this receptor alone: Type 1 diabetes patients showed a moderate but significant shortening of TCRB CDR3 length in all four CD4+ subsets.

No antigen is known for these receptors. The library was produced with the immunoSEQ multiplex PCR assay. The entire amount of isolated RNA was reverse transcribed using the High Capacity cDNA Reverse Transcription Kit, so the sequenced TCRB transcripts were expressed ones. Entries here come from immuneACCESS through TCRdb and include only in-frame sequences with V and J called. Some clones fail to appear in such tables; in the studies checked, an unresolved V gene covers under half of the shortfall, and the cause of the remainder is unknown. The sample table contains 630,000 or so clones; only one count was recorded for about an eighth of them. The ten most abundant clones make up approximately 0.043% of the sample. Sequencing used naive CD4+ T cells from blood. According to the study, the label for this sample's cell subset or site signals: true naive CD4+ T cells. The receptor source for this set is a man aged 18 to 30 with type 1 diabetes.

This clone was observed a few times. The chain carries TRBV29-1 and TRBJ1-5; 10 bases are a match to TRBD1. In germline, CDR1 is SQVTM, CDR2 ANQGSEA. With V trimmed by 5 bases and J by 6 bases, 4 bases remained unmatched. This CDR3 has 13 residues. CDR3 sequence reads: CSVTTGGLQPQHF. The CDR3 bases are TGCAGCGTTACGACAGGGGGCCTTCAGCCCCAGCATTTT.

This clone has only a few counts. This chain connects TRBV10-3 to TRBJ2-1; either TRBD1 or TRBD2 may supply D (6 bases each). Germline CDR1 reads ENHRY; CDR2 reads SYGVKD. V was pared by 8 bases and J by 0 bases, with 14 bases between. The CDR3 is 15 amino acids. The CDR3 sequence is CAIRQEGSSYNEQFF. The CDR3 coding sequence is TGTGCCATCCGACAGGAGGGAAGCTCCTACAATGAGCAGTTCTTC.

The V gene is TRBV15, the J gene TRBJ2-1; D remains unclear. This CDR3 is built from 15 residues. Germline CDR1 reads LNHNV; CDR2 reads YYDKDF (reference sequence). V was shortened by 7 bases and J by 0 bases, with 13 bases between the two germline ends. As DNA, the CDR3 is TGTGCCACCAACCCTACCCGTAGCTCCTACAATGAGCAGTTCTTC. This translates into CATNPTRSSYNEQFF.

This clone was counted only a few times. The rearrangement joins TRBV9 to TRBJ1-5, with 9 nucleotides matching TRBD1. The V and J ends lost 2 bases and 3 bases, in that order; junction bases with no gene match: 3. This CDR3 has 15 residues. CDR1 and CDR2 (germline): SGDLS, YYNGEE. CDR3 coding DNA: TGTGCCAGCAGCGTGGGGACAGGGATCAATCAGCCCCAGCATTTT. Translated: CASSVGTGINQPQHF. Looking up the rest from reference TRBV9 and TRBJ1-5 gives the full variable domain: DSGVTQTPKHLITATGQRVTLRCSPRSGDLSVYWYQQSLDQGLQFLIQYYNGEERAKGNILERFSAQQFPDLHSELNLSSLELGDSALYFCASSVGTGINQPQHFGDGTRLSIL.

The chain combines TRBV5-1 with TRBJ1-2; perhaps TRBD1 as D (5 bases). The CDR3 loop spans 14 amino acids. The germline V gene encodes CDR1 SGHRS and CDR2 YFSETQ. V lost 4 bases to trimming and J lost 9 bases, with 19 bases between them. The CDR3 nucleotides read TGCGCCAGCAGCCCTACTTTGGGGGGTGAACGCTACACCTTC. It encodes CASSPTLGGERYTF.

This clone has only a few counts. J is TRBJ1-1 and V is TRBV6-1; possible D gene TRBD1, 6 bases. Germline V gene sequence: CDR1 MNHNS, CDR2 SASEGT. The CDR3 is 15 residues long. The germline V and J ends were trimmed by 7 bases and 4 bases, with 19 bases remaining between them. The CDR3 nucleotides read TGTGCCAGCACCGCAGGAGGGGGTAGTAGCACTGAAGCTTTCTTT. Encoded protein: CASTAGGGSSTEAFF.

Only a few counts were recorded for this clone. The chain is built from TRBV5-6 and TRBJ2-3, with D perhaps TRBD1 or TRBD2 (5 bases each). The germline V gene encodes CDR1 SGHDT and CDR2 YYEEEE. V was pared by 0 bases and J by 2 bases, with 10 bases between. CDR3 length equals 15 residues. The CDR3 reads CASSLGPGPTDTQYF. CDR3 bases: TGTGCCAGCAGCTTGGGGCCGGGGCCCACAGATACGCAGTATTTT. The whole variable domain, remainder taken from reference TRBV5-6 and TRBJ2-3, is DAGVTQSPTHLIKTRGQQVTLRCSPKSGHDTVSWYQQALGQGPQFIFQYYEEEERQRGNFPDRFSGHQFPNYSSELNVNALLLGDSALYLCASSLGPGPTDTQYFGPGTRLTVL.

The V and J genes are TRBV5-1 and TRBJ2-5; 8 positions match TRBD1. Germline V gene sequence: CDR1 SGHRS, CDR2 YFSETQ. This CDR3 region has 16 residues. With V trimmed by 4 bases and J by 5 bases, 13 bases remained unmatched. CDR3 in amino acids: CASSPRRHDRGETQYF. CDR3 in DNA: TGCGCCAGCAGCCCCCGGCGTCACGACAGGGGTGAGACCCAGTACTTC.

The V gene is TRBV28, the J gene TRBJ2-7; 9 bases agree with TRBD1. The length of the CDR3 is 15 residues. The junction had 7 bases not matched to a gene; V was cut back by 5 bases and J by 2 bases. Germline assignment: CDR1 MDHEN and CDR2 SYDVKM. Here the CDR3 reads CASSAPGQGTYEQYF. DNA of the CDR3: TGTGCCAGCAGTGCCCCGGGACAGGGAACCTACGAGCAGTACTTC.

The genes are TRBV18 and TRBJ1-5; 7 bases map to TRBD1. The V segment lost 8 bases and the J segment 4 bases; nucleotides outside the gene matches: 5. Per the germline V gene, CDR1 is KGHSH and CDR2 is LQKENI. This CDR3 comprises 13 residues. CDR3 residues: CASATGENQPQHF. In DNA form, the CDR3 reads TGTGCCAGCGCAACAGGGGAAAATCAGCCCCAGCATTTT.

With respect to this clone: Other DNA sequences from this sample encode an identical CDR3 as well. This chain joins TRBV28 and TRBJ1-2; D ambiguous. From germline, CDR1 is MDHEN and CDR2 SYDVKM. Deletions cut 2 bases from V and 6 bases from J, with 1 base between. This CDR3 has 10 amino acids. CDR3 nucleotide sequence: TGTGCCAGCAGTTTAGATGGCTACACCTTC. It is translated as CASSLDGYTF.

J is TRBJ1-5 and V is TRBV30; tentative D call: TRBD1 (6 bases). V lost 5 bases to trimming and J lost 2 bases, with 13 bases between them. CDR3 length: 14 amino acids. Germline V gene lookup returns CDR1 GTSNPN and CDR2 SVGIG (reference sequence). As DNA, the CDR3 is TGTGCCTGGGATACCAGGGGTGGCAATCAGCCCCAGCATTTT. Protein product: CAWDTRGGNQPQHF.

This rearrangement joins TRBV7-9 to TRBJ1-4, with D tentatively TRBD1 (5 bases). V lost 3 bases to trimming and J lost 7 bases, with 9 bases between them. The CDR3 contains 13 residues. Germline loops: CDR1 SEHNR, CDR2 FQNEAQ (reference sequence). The CDR3 loop reads CASSLGVGEKLFF. The CDR3 nucleotides are TGTGCCAGCAGCTTGGGGGTTGGTGAAAAACTGTTTTTT.

This sequence joins TRBV7-2 and TRBJ2-1, with 14 nucleotides matching TRBD2. CDR1 and CDR2 from the germline V gene are SGHTA and FQGNSA. The ends lost 6 bases at V and 6 bases at J; junction bases unmatched: 4. This CDR3 is built from 15 residues. CDR3 residues: CASSDGTSGSNEQFF. The CDR3 DNA sequence: TGTGCCAGCAGTGATGGGACTAGCGGGAGCAATGAGCAGTTCTTC.

There are a few counts of this clone. The chain is built from TRBV28 and TRBJ2-3; a possible D gene is TRBD1 (6 bases). The V and J ends lost 8 bases and 2 bases respectively, with 14 bases between them. CDR1 is MDHEN, CDR2 SYDVKM, per germline. The CDR3 is made up of 14 amino acids. CDR3 DNA sequence: TGTGCCAGCCGGCCCCAGGGGACCACAGATACGCAGTATTTT. Its translation is CASRPQGTTDTQYF.

This clone was seen only a few times. V is TRBV11-2 and J is TRBJ2-1; D could derive from TRBD1 or TRBD2 (5 bases each). The V end lost 0 bases, the J end lost 10 bases, and 13 bases lay between the germline ends. Germline CDR1 reads SGHAT; CDR2 reads FQNNGV. This CDR3 comprises 14 residues. The DNA for the CDR3 is TGTGCCAGCAGCTTAGATTTTGGTGGGACCGAGCAGTTCTTC. Its protein product is CASSLDFGGTEQFF.

This clone showed up just a few times. This chain joins TRBV4-1 and TRBJ2-1; 7 bases line up with TRBD2. CDR1 and CDR2 from the germline V gene are MGHRA and YSYEKL. The CDR3 totals 14 residues. After removal of 3 bases from V and 13 bases from J, the junction contained 12 bases not matched to a gene. CDR3 loop: CASSHIGRERGQFF. The CDR3 bases are TGCGCCAGCAGCCACATTGGGCGAGAGCGGGGACAGTTCTTC.

In this sample, this clone turned up a few times. The chain couples TRBV30 to TRBJ2-1; D tentatively fits TRBD1 or TRBD2 (5 bases each). Deletions cut 1 base from V and 12 bases from J, with 16 bases between. Germline assignment: CDR1 GTSNPN and CDR2 SVGIG (reference sequence). This CDR3 is 13 amino acids long. The CDR3 region has the DNA TGTGCCTGGAGTGGGCTAGCTCCCACAGGGCAGTTCTTC. This codes for CAWSGLAPTGQFF.

This clone was recorded a few times. The rearrangement uses TRBV9 and TRBJ2-7, with no clear D. Per the germline V gene, CDR1 is SGDLS and CDR2 is YYNGEE. This CDR3 is built from 15 residues. V was trimmed by 1 base and J by 2 bases, leaving 13 bases between them. CDR3 coding DNA: TGTGCCAGCAGCGTAATGGTCAGTGGTCCCTACGAGCAGTACTTC. As protein: CASSVMVSGPYEQYF.

This clone has only a few counts. The CDR3 DNA follows: TGTGCCAGCAGCATAAGGGGCCAAACCCACGAGCAGTACTTC. Amino acids: CASSIRGQTHEQYF. The genes are TRBV7-2 and TRBJ2-7; D may be TRBD1 (5 bases). Germline CDR1 SGHTA, CDR2 FQGNSA. V dropped 5 bases and J dropped 5 bases, with 16 bases sitting between them. The CDR3 is 14 amino acids.

This clone came up a few times. V and J are TRBV5-4 and TRBJ2-7; 9 nucleotides align to TRBD1. After removal of 4 bases from V and 2 bases from J, the junction contained 4 bases not matched to a gene. The CDR3 runs to 14 residues. Germline CDR1 SGHNT, CDR2 YYREEE (reference sequence). The DNA of the CDR3 is TGTGCCAGCAGCACCCGGGACAGGGCCTACGAGCAGTACTTC. Translating gives CASSTRDRAYEQYF.

This clone was counted a few times. This sample includes further DNA sequences coding for the same CDR3. The chain recombines TRBV28 with TRBJ2-7; D ambiguous. Germline CDR1 is MDHEN and CDR2 is SYDVKM. Trimming took off 3 bases at V and 2 bases at J, with 5 bases between the two ends. The CDR3 runs 12 residues. The CDR3 loop is CASSLYAYEQYF. For the CDR3, the DNA is TGTGCCAGCAGTTTGTACGCCTACGAGCAGTACTTC.

This clone has more than one count but fewer than ten. CDR3 residues: CASSLEGGSNEQFF. The CDR3 region has the DNA TGTGCCAGCAGCTTGGAAGGAGGCAGCAATGAGCAGTTCTTC. The chain employs TRBV5-6 and TRBJ2-1; a possible D gene is TRBD2 (5 bases). The V end was cut by 0 bases, the J end by 6 bases, with 10 bases between. Germline V gene lookup returns CDR1 SGHDT and CDR2 YYEEEE. The CDR3 covers 14 residues. The full variable domain, its missing parts supplied by reference TRBV5-6 and TRBJ2-1, is DAGVTQSPTHLIKTRGQQVTLRCSPKSGHDTVSWYQQALGQGPQFIFQYYEEEERQRGNFPDRFSGHQFPNYSSELNVNALLLGDSALYLCASSLEGGSNEQFFGPGTRLTVL.

The chain has TRBV2 and TRBJ1-6, with 8 bases matching TRBD1. After removal of 5 bases from V and 10 bases from J, the junction contained 10 bases not matched to a gene. The CDR3 contains 15 residues. CDR1 and CDR2 from the germline V gene are SNHLY and FYNNEI. The CDR3 DNA sequence: TGTGCCAGCAGTCGCCAGGGGGCAAAGAACTCACCCCTCCACTTT. Its translation: CASSRQGAKNSPLHF.

V usage is TRBV7-2 and J usage is TRBJ1-2, with D unresolved. V shed 5 bases and J shed 4 bases, with 17 bases lying between them. The germline CDR1 and CDR2 sequences are SGHTA and FQGNSA. CDR3 length: 15 amino acids. The CDR3 sequence is CASSEGRGPLYGYTF. CDR3 bases: TGTGCCAGCAGCGAAGGCAGAGGGCCCCTCTATGGCTACACCTTC. Full variable domain (outside the CDR3, taken from reference TRBV7-2 and TRBJ1-2): GAGVSQSPSNKVTEKGKDVELRCDPISGHTALYWYRQSLGQGLEFLIYFQGNSAPDKSGLPSDRFSAERTGGSVSTLTIQRTQQEDSAVYLCASSEGRGPLYGYTFGSGTRLTVV.

The chain joins TRBV29-1 to TRBJ2-3; 9 bases fit TRBD1. The CDR3 has 19 amino acids. Germline V CDR1 and CDR2: SQVTM, ANQGSEA. J lost 0 bases, V lost 2 bases, and 15 bases had no gene match. This CDR3 is CSVEFGQGTLTGSTDTQYF. The CDR3 nucleotides are TGCAGCGTTGAATTCGGACAGGGGACTCTTACGGGTAGCACAGATACGCAGTATTTT.

This clone was recorded a few times. The V gene is TRBV4-1, the J gene TRBJ1-5; no definite D call. V gave up 0 bases and J gave up 0 bases, with 6 bases separating them. Germline CDR1 and CDR2: MGHRA and YSYEKL. This CDR3 is built from 15 residues. CDR3 in amino acids: CASSQDSGSNQPQHF. CDR3 DNA: TGCGCCAGCAGCCAAGATTCTGGTAGCAATCAGCCCCAGCATTTT.